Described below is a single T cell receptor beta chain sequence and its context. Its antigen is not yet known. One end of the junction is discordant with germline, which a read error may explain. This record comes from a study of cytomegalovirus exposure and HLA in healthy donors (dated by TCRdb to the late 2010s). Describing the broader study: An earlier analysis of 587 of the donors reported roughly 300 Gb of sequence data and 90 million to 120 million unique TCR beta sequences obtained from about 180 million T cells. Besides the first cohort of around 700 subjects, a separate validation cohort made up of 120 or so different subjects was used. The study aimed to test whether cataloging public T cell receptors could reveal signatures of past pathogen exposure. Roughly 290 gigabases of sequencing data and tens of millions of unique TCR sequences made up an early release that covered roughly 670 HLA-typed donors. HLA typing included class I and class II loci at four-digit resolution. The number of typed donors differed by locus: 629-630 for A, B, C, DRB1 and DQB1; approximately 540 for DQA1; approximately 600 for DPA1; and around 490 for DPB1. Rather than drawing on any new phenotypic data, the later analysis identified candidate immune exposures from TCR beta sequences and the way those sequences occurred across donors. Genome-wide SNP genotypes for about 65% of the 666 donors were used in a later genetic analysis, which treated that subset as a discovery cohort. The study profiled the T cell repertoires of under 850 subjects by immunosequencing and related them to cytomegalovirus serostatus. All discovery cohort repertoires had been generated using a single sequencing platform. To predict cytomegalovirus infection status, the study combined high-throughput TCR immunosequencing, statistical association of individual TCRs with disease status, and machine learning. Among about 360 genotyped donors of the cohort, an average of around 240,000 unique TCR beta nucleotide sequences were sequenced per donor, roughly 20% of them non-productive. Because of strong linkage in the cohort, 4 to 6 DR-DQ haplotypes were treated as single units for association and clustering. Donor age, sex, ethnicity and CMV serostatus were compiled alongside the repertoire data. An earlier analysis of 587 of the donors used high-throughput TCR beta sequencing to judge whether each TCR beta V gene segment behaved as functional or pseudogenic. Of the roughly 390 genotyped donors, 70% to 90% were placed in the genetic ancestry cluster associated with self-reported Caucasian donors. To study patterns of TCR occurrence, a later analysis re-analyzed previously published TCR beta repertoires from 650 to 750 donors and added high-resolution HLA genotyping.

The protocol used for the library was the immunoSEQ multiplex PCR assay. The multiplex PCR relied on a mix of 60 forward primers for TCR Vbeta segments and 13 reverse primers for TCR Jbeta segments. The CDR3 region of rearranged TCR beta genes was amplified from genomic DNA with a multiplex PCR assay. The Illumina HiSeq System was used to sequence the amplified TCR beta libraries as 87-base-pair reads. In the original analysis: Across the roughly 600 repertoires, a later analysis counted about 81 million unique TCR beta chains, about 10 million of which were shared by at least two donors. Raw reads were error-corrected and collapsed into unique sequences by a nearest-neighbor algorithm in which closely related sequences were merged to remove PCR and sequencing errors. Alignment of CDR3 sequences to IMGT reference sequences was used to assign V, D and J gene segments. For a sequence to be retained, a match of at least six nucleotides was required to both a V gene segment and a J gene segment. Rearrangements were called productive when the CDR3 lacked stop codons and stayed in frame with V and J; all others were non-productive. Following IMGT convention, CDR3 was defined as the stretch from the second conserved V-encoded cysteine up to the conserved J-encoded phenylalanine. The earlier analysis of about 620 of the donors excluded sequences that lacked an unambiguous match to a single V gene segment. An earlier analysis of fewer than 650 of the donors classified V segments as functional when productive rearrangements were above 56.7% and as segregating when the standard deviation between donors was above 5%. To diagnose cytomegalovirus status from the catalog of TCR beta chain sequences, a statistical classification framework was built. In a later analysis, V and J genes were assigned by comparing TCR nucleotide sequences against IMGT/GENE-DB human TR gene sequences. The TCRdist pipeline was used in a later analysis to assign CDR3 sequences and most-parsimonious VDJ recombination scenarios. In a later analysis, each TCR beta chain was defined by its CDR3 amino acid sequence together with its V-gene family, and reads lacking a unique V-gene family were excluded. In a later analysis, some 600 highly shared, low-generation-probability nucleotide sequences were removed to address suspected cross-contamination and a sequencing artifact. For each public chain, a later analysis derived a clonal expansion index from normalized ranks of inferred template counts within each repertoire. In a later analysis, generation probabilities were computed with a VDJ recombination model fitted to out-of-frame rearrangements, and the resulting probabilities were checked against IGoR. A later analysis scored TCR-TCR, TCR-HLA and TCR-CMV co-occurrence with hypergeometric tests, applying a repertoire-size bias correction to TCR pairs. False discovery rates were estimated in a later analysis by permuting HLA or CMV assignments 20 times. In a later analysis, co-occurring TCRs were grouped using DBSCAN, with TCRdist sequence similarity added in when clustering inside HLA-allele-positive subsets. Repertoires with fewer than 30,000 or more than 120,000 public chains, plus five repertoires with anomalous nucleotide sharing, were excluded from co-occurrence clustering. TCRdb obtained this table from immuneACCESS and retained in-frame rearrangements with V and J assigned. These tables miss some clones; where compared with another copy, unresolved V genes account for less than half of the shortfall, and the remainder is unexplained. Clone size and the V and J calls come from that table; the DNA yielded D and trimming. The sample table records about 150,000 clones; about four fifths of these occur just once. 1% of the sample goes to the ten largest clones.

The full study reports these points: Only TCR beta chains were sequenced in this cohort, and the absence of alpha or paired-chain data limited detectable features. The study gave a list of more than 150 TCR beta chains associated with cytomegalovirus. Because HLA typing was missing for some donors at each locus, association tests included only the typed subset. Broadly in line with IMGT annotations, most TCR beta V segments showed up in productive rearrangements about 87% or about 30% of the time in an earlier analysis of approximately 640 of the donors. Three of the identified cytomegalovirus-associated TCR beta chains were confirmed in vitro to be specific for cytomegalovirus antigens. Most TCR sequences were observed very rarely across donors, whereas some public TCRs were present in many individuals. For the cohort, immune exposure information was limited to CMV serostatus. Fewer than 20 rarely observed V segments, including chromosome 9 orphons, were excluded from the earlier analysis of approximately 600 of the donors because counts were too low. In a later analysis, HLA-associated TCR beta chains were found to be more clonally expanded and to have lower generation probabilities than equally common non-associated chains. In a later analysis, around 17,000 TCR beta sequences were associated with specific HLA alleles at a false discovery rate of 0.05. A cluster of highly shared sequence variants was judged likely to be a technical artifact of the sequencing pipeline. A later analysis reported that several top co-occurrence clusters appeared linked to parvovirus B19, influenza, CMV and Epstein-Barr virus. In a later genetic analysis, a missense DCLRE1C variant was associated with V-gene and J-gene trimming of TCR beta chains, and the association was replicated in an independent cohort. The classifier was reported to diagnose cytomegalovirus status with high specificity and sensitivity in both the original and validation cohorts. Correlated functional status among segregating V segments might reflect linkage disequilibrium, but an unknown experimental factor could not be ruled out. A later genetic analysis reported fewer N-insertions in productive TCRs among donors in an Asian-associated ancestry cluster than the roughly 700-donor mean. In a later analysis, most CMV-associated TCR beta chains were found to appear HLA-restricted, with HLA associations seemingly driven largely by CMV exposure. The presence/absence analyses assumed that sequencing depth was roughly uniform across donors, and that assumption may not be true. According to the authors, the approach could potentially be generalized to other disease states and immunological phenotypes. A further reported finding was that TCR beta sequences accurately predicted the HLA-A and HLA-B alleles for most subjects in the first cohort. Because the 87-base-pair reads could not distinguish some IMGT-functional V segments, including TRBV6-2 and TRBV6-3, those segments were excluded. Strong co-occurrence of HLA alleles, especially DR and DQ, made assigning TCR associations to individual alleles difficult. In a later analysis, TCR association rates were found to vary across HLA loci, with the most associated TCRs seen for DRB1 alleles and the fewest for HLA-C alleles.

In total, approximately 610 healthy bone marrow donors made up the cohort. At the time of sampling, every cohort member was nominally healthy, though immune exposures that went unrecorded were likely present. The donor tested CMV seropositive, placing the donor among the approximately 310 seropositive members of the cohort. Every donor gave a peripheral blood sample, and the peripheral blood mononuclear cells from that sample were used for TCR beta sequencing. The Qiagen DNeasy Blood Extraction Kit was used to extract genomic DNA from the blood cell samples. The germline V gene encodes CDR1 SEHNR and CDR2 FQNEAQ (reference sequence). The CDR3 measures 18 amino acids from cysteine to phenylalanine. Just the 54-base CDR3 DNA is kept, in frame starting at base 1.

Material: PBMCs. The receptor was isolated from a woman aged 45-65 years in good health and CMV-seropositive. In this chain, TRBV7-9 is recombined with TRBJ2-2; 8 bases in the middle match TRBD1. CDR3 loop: CSSSPALGRGLGTGELFF. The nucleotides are TGTTCCAGCAGCCCCGCACTGGGCAGGGGGCTTGGCACCGGGGAGCTGTTTTTT.